One sample yielded the 7 T cell receptor beta chains listed below, sequenced in a study of cytomegalovirus exposure and HLA in healthy donors. Sequencing used immunoSEQ multiplex PCR; TCRdb keeps in-frame clones, though not all of them. Of almost 75,000 clones listed, about 85% are singletons. The sample taken for sequencing was PBMCs. The receptors derive from a man younger than 40 in good health and CMV-seronegative.

The DNA of the CDR3 is TGCACCAGCAGCCAAGATCTGTCGGGGCGGGGAGGAGAGTTGAACACTGAAGCTTTCTTT. This translates into CTSSQDLSGRGGELNTEAFF. This chain uses TRBV1 with TRBJ1-1. TRBV1 is noted as a pseudogene. The CDR3 is 20 amino acids.

The rearrangement links TRBV15 to TRBJ2-6, with a weak D call TRBD2 (5 bases). CDR3 size: 15 residues. Deletions cut 3 bases from V and 0 bases from J, with 6 bases between. Germline V gives CDR1 LNHNV, CDR2 YYDKDF (reference sequence). The CDR3 nucleotides are TGTGCCACCAGCAGCGGACTCTCTGGGGCCAACGTCCTGACTTTC. It is translated as CATSSGLSGANVLTF.

This chain connects TRBV30 to TRBJ1-2, with D tentatively TRBD1 (5 bases). CDR1 GTSNPN and CDR2 SVGIG come from the germline V gene (reference sequence). There are 13 residues in the CDR3. With 2 bases removed from V and 7 bases from J, the gap between germline ends came to 14 bases. The CDR3: CAWSLAQGSGYTF. CDR3 DNA: TGTGCCTGGAGTCTCGCTCAGGGATCTGGCTACACCTTC.

The rearrangement joins TRBV15 to TRBJ2-7; maybe TRBD1 (5 bases). This CDR3 is 12 amino acids long. The germline CDR1 and CDR2 sequences are LNHNV and YYDKDF (reference sequence). With 1 base removed from V and 5 bases from J, the gap between germline ends came to 6 bases. CDR3: CATSRGQNEQYF. DNA of the CDR3: TGTGCCACCAGCAGAGGACAGAACGAGCAGTACTTC.

The chain is built from TRBV11-3 and TRBJ2-2; 7 nucleotides line up with TRBD1. The germline CDR1 and CDR2 sequences are SGHNT and YENEEA. The CDR3 is 15 residues long. J gave up 0 bases and V 10 bases, and 8 bases lay outside the gene matches. This CDR3 is CATLGGRSNTGELFF. The CDR3 DNA sequence: TGTGCCACTCTAGGGGGCAGATCGAACACCGGGGAGCTGTTTTTT.

The chain carries TRBV11-1 and TRBJ2-7, with 12 bases that match TRBD2. CDR3 length: 15 amino acids. Germline trimming cut 5 bases from V and 4 bases from J; bases unmatched to any gene: 6. Germline values: CDR1 SGHAT, CDR2 FQDESV (reference sequence). CDR3 nucleotide sequence: TGTGCCAGCAGCCCAGAGACTAGCGGGGGTTACGAGCAGTACTTC. The encoded protein is CASSPETSGGYEQYF. Full variable domain (outside the CDR3, taken from reference TRBV11-1 and TRBJ2-7): EAEVAQSPRYKITEKSQAVAFWCDPISGHATLYWYRQILGQGPELLVQFQDESVVDDSQLPKDRFSAERLKGVDSTLKIQPAELGDSAMYLCASSPETSGGYEQYFGPGTRLTVT.

This clone was seen only a few times. The rearrangement links TRBV4-3 to TRBJ1-1; no clear D. The CDR3 sequence is 14 residues long. Trimming pared 0 bases from V and 5 bases from J, leaving 10 bases between. In germline, CDR1 is LGHNA, CDR2 YSLEER. The CDR3 here is CASSQEQTWTEAFF. CDR3 DNA: TGCGCCAGCAGCCAAGAGCAAACTTGGACTGAAGCTTTCTTT.